This entry concerns a single TCR beta chain. A read error may be the cause here, since a much bigger clone is one base away. Other nucleotide sequences in the sample specify the same CDR3. The record originates from a study of T cells in tumors after PD-1 blockade. J gave up 7 bases and V 2 bases, and 6 bases lay outside the gene matches. Germline V gene data show CDR1 as GTSNPN and CDR2 as SVGIG (reference sequence). The CDR3 contains 14 residues. TCRdb's copy holds only in-frame clones and misses some; the assay was immunoSEQ multiplex PCR. The data hold some 11,000 clones, with about 60% observed a single time.

Sequencing was performed on tumor tissue, taken before anti-PD-1 treatment. This TCR derives from a human donor with basal cell carcinoma. The V and J genes are TRBV30 and TRBJ1-5, with 9 bases identical to TRBD1. The CDR3 spells CAWSTGGAGQPQHF. CDR3 nucleotide sequence: TGTGCCTGGAGTACAGGGGGCGCGGGGCAGCCCCAGCATTTT.